The 11 T cell receptor beta chains in this list originate from one sample, sequenced in a study of shared clonotypes between healthy human individuals (dated by TCRdb to about 2020). Library generation was performed with the immunoSEQ multiplex PCR assay. The clones in this table, taken by TCRdb from immuneACCESS, are in-frame only. Not every clone is retained; where verified, under half of the shortfall comes from an unresolved V gene, and the cause of the rest is unknown. Here the sample has roughly 2.2 million clones; about nine tenths occur a single time. The leading ten clones occupy around 0.35% of the sample. Sequencing used naive CD4+ T cells from PBMCs. Interpreted using the paper, the cell subset or site label stands for: CD45RA+ positively selected. These receptors originate from a man aged 18 to 35 in good health. Some clones in this sample may be carry-over from other donors' samples.

The chain recombines TRBV21-1 with TRBJ2-2; the table assigns TRBD2, which was not confirmed against the DNA. TRBV21-1 is flagged as a pseudogene. CDR3 length equals 16 residues. The CDR3 sequence: CASSIFPGGAAGELFF. CDR3 sequence (DNA): TGTGCCAGCAGCATATTCCCCGGGGGGGCAGCCGGGGAGCTGTTTTTT.

This chain uses TRBV5-1 with TRBJ2-7; weak D call: TRBD2 (6 bases). Looked up from germline, CDR1 is SGHRS and CDR2 is YFSETQ. This CDR3 has 16 residues. Trimming shortened V by 4 bases and J by 4 bases, and 21 bases separated the two germline ends. CDR3 amino acids: CASSPGWEAEGYEQYF. For the CDR3, the DNA is TGCGCCAGCAGCCCCGGTTGGGAGGCCGAAGGATACGAGCAGTACTTC.

The table lists this clone with a few counts. The V gene is TRBV18, the J gene TRBJ1-1; 7 bases are shared with TRBD1. The germline V gene encodes CDR1 KGHSH and CDR2 LQKENI. This CDR3 contains 14 residues. J was trimmed by 0 bases and V by 5 bases; bases with no gene match: 3. CDR3 nucleotide sequence: TGTGCCAGCTCAAAGGGACAGATGAACACTGAAGCTTTCTTT. It translates to CASSKGQMNTEAFF.

As to this clone: Other DNA sequences of this sample code for an identical CDR3. The chain is built from TRBV5-1 and TRBJ2-3; D gene uncertain. The CDR3 extends over 14 amino acids. Deletions cut 0 bases from V and 2 bases from J, with 7 bases between. The germline V gene encodes CDR1 SGHRS and CDR2 YFSETQ. CDR3 sequence (DNA): TGCGCCAGCAGCTTGGGTGGGGTCACAGATACGCAGTATTTT. This gives the protein CASSLGGVTDTQYF.

The rearrangement joins TRBV7-2 to TRBJ2-7, with D perhaps TRBD1 (5 bases). The CDR3 totals 14 residues. Looked up from germline, CDR1 is SGHTA and CDR2 is FQGNSA. The germline V and J ends were trimmed by 1 base and 3 bases, with 10 bases remaining between them. CDR3 region: CASSLDRNYYEQYF. The CDR3 DNA is TGTGCCAGCAGCTTAGACAGGAATTACTACGAGCAGTACTTC.

The V and J genes are TRBV25-1 and TRBJ2-3; either TRBD1 or TRBD2 may fit D (5 bases each). This CDR3 has 17 amino acids. The germline gives CDR1 MGHDK, CDR2 SYGVNS. Trimming removed 0 bases at V and 0 bases at J, with 13 bases between. CDR3 region: CASSEYRGGRSTDTQYF. The CDR3 DNA reads TGTGCCAGCAGTGAATACCGGGGCGGCAGAAGCACAGATACGCAGTATTTT.

Note on this clone: Distinct nucleotide sequences in the sample also encode this CDR3. The chain is built from TRBV2 and TRBJ1-3; D unresolved. The CDR3 has 13 amino acids. Trimming took 4 bases from V and 0 from J, leaving 4 bases between them. CDR1 and CDR2 (germline): SNHLY, FYNNEI. This CDR3 reads CASSALSGNTIYF. In DNA form, the CDR3 reads TGTGCCAGCAGTGCCCTCTCTGGAAACACCATATATTTT.

The chain carries TRBV19 and TRBJ2-2, with TRBD2 as a possible D gene (6 bases). V was cut by 4 bases and J by 0 bases, with 12 bases left in between. The length of the CDR3 is 16 residues. The germline CDR1 and CDR2 sequences are LNHDA and SQIVND (reference sequence). CDR3 coding DNA: TGTGCCAGTAGTAGAAGAGGAGGGGCGAACACCGGGGAGCTGTTTTTT. Its translation: CASSRRGGANTGELFF.

J is TRBJ1-2 and V is TRBV20-1; the D gene is possibly TRBD1 (6 bases). This CDR3 has 11 residues. Per germline, CDR1 DFQATT and CDR2 SNEGSKA (reference sequence). Trimming removed 6 bases at V and 8 bases at J, with 13 bases between. CDR3 nucleotide sequence: TGCAGTGCCCCTGCCGGGGGCGGCTACACCTTC. It codes for CSAPAGGGYTF.

The V and J genes are TRBV7-3 and TRBJ2-5, with 13 bases lining up with TRBD2. Looked up from germline, CDR1 is SGHTA and CDR2 is FQGTGA. The CDR3 length is 16 residues. Trimming removed 2 bases from V and 4 bases from J; junction bases left unmatched: 4. The CDR3 region is CASSLRRLAGGETQYF. CDR3 DNA: TGTGCCAGCAGCTTACGGCGACTAGCGGGAGGAGAGACCCAGTACTTC.

V and J are TRBV6-5 and TRBJ2-2; the match to TRBD1 covers 8 bases. Germline V gene sequence: CDR1 MNHEY, CDR2 SVGAGI. V shed 6 bases and J 5 bases; nucleotides not matched to a gene: 5. The CDR3 loop spans 14 amino acids. The CDR3 DNA reads TGTGCCAGCAGACCGGGACAGGCAACCGGGGAGCTGTTTTTT. Translated: CASRPGQATGELFF.